Shown below are 21 T cell receptor beta chains from a single sample sequenced in a study of PD-L1 blockade in urothelial cancer (TCRdb year 2017). Libraries came from the immunoSEQ multiplex PCR assay. TCRdb limited this immuneACCESS table to in-frame rearrangements with V and J called. A share of clones is missing; checked studies link under half to unresolved V genes, and the rest is unexplained. This sample gives 40,000 or so clones in total; around 84% of them show up just once. The ten largest make up under 3% of the sample. Sequenced material: PBMCs, taken around atezolizumab (anti-PD-L1) treatment. Receptors originate from a man in his 70s with urothelial cancer.

This chain joins TRBV7-8 and TRBJ2-7, with D perhaps matching TRBD1 (6 bases). This CDR3 spans 14 amino acids. The germline V gene has CDR1 SGHVS and CDR2 FQNEAQ. V was cut by 5 bases and J by 7 bases, with 18 bases left in between. The chain's CDR3 is CASSQKRTAGEQYF. For the CDR3, the DNA is TGTGCCAGCAGCCAAAAAAGGACAGCCGGGGAGCAGTACTTC.

The genes are TRBV9 and TRBJ1-1; D is possibly TRBD1 (5 bases). This CDR3 comprises 15 residues. CDR1 is SGDLS and CDR2 is YYNGEE in the germline V gene. V lost 0 bases and J 0 bases, leaving 9 bases between the germline ends. DNA of the CDR3: TGTGCCAGCAGCGTAGGCCTGGGGCTGAACACTGAAGCTTTCTTT. It yields the protein CASSVGLGLNTEAFF.

V is TRBV7-9 and J is TRBJ2-2; TRBD2 agrees at 9 bases. The junction had 6 bases not matched to a gene; V was cut back by 6 bases and J by 4 bases. Germline-derived CDR1 and CDR2 are SEHNR and FQNEAQ (reference sequence). This CDR3 comprises 15 residues. The CDR3 spells CASSKTSGITGELFF. CDR3 nucleotide sequence: TGTGCCAGCAGTAAGACTAGCGGAATCACCGGGGAGCTGTTTTTT.

The CDR3 bases are TGTGCCAGCAGCAACAGGGGGCTGGGAGCTTTCTTT. Amino acids: CASSNRGLGAFF. The chain links TRBV5-6 to TRBJ1-1; TRBD1 agrees at 9 bases. The CDR3 is 12 residues long. J gave up 10 bases and V 4 bases, and 5 bases lay outside the gene matches. Germline assignment: CDR1 SGHDT and CDR2 YYEEEE. The full variable domain, rest sourced from reference TRBV5-6 and TRBJ1-1, is DAGVTQSPTHLIKTRGQQVTLRCSPKSGHDTVSWYQQALGQGPQFIFQYYEEEERQRGNFPDRFSGHQFPNYSSELNVNALLLGDSALYLCASSNRGLGAFFGQGTRLTVV.

This clone was counted a few times. The V call is TRBV30, the J call TRBJ1-1; a weak D match, TRBD1 (5 bases). Germline lookup yields CDR1 GTSNPN and CDR2 SVGIG (reference sequence). The CDR3 consists of 12 residues. V lost 5 bases and J 4 bases, leaving 11 bases between the germline ends. Here the CDR3 DNA reads TGTGCCTGGGCAGGGTACGGCACTGAAGCTTTCTTT. As protein: CAWAGYGTEAFF.

Here the CDR3 DNA reads TGCGCCAGCAGCCAAGATTTCAGAGACAGGGGTGATGAGCAGTTCTTC. It codes for CASSQDFRDRGDEQFF. The genes are TRBV4-3 and TRBJ2-1, with 8 bases aligning to TRBD1. The CDR3 consists of 16 residues. CDR1 and CDR2 (germline): LGHNA, YSLEER. V trimming: 0 bases; J trimming: 8 bases; junction bases outside the gene matches: 9.

This clone showed up just once. The genes are TRBV11-2 and TRBJ2-7; TRBD2 matches at 8 bases. This CDR3 region has 15 residues. V lost 2 bases and J lost 2; bases outside the gene matches: 5. The germline V gene encodes CDR1 SGHAT and CDR2 FQNNGV. CDR3 DNA sequence: TGTGCCAGCAGCTTAAGCACTAGCGGAACCTACGAGCAGTACTTC. Translated: CASSLSTSGTYEQYF.

The chain combines TRBV2 with TRBJ1-1, with 8 bases that match TRBD1. This CDR3 is built from 15 residues. J was trimmed by 5 bases and V by 6 bases; bases with no gene match: 11. The germline gives CDR1 SNHLY, CDR2 FYNNEI. CDR3 bases: TGTGCCAGCAGCGTAGGACAGGGAAGATCAACTGAAGCTTTCTTT. Its protein is CASSVGQGRSTEAFF.

This chain uses TRBV5-6 with TRBJ1-5; D perhaps matches TRBD1 (6 bases). Germline values: CDR1 SGHDT, CDR2 YYEEEE. V lost 2 bases and J lost 0, with 15 bases in between. The CDR3 extends over 17 amino acids. CDR3 nucleotides: TGTGCCAGCAGCTTTTGGACAGCAAGCTATAGCAATCAGCCCCAGCATTTT. This gives the protein CASSFWTASYSNQPQHF.

The genes are TRBV27 and TRBJ2-1; 8 positions match TRBD2. With 5 bases clipped from V and 4 bases from J, the junction kept 13 bases outside the gene matches. CDR3 length equals 17 residues. Germline CDR1 reads MNHEY; CDR2 reads SMNVEV (reference sequence). The CDR3 sequence is CASSPERTSPGYNEQFF. CDR3 nucleotides: TGTGCCAGCAGTCCCGAACGGACTAGCCCGGGATACAATGAGCAGTTCTTC.

The chain uses TRBV5-6 and TRBJ2-3, with 8 bases that match TRBD2. V was clipped by 4 bases and J by 2 bases; unmatched bases: 12. This CDR3 region has 17 residues. CDR1 is SGHDT and CDR2 is YYEEEE in the germline V gene. CDR3 DNA: TGTGCCAGCAGCGGGGGGTCGACTAGCGAGATCACAGATACGCAGTATTTT. Translation: CASSGGSTSEITDTQYF.

This chain uses TRBV7-8 with TRBJ1-3, with D tentatively TRBD1 (6 bases). The CDR3 length is 14 residues. Per germline, CDR1 SGHVS and CDR2 FQNEAQ. Trimming took off 5 bases at V and 2 bases at J, with 10 bases between the two ends. The CDR3 is CASSKGGAGNTIYF. The CDR3 DNA reads TGTGCCAGCAGCAAAGGGGGAGCTGGAAACACCATATATTTT.

The CDR3 loop reads CAWSVRGTGLAGVSEQYF. The CDR3 DNA reads as TGTGCCTGGAGTGTAAGGGGAACGGGACTAGCGGGAGTTTCCGAGCAGTACTTC. The chain employs TRBV30 and TRBJ2-7; 14 bases agree with TRBD2. The V and J ends lost 0 bases and 6 bases, in that order; junction bases with no gene match: 13. The CDR3 sequence is 18 residues long. CDR1 is GTSNPN and CDR2 is SVGIG in the germline V gene (reference sequence).

The chain combines TRBV5-5 with TRBJ1-5; no reliable D call. Between the trimmed V and J ends, which lost 1 base and 11 bases, there was a span of 13 bases. The CDR3 is made up of 13 amino acids. Looked up from germline, CDR1 is SGHKS and CDR2 is YYEKEE (reference sequence). The CDR3 DNA is TGTGCCAGCAGCTTGAGCCAGCGCTCGTCCCAGCATTTT. This gives the protein CASSLSQRSSQHF. Filled out from reference TRBV5-5 and TRBJ1-5, the complete variable domain reads DAGVTQSPTHLIKTRGQQVTLRCSPISGHKSVSWYQQVLGQGPQFIFQYYEKEERGRGNFPDRFSARQFPNYSSELNVNALLLGDSALYLCASSLSQRSSQHFGDGTRLSIL.

The CDR3 protein is CASSESASGRIYEQYF. The CDR3 DNA sequence: TGCGCCAGCAGTGAGTCGGCTAGCGGGAGGATATACGAGCAGTACTTC. V is TRBV10-1 and J is TRBJ2-7; 11 bases fit TRBD2. V trimming: 0 bases; J trimming: 4 bases; junction bases outside the gene matches: 5. The CDR3 has 16 residues. Germline loops: CDR1 WNHNN, CDR2 SYGVQD (reference sequence).

This clone was seen a handful of times. This rearrangement joins TRBV19 to TRBJ2-7, with D maybe TRBD2 (5 bases). V gave up 1 base and J gave up 6 bases, with 19 bases separating them. CDR1 is LNHDA, CDR2 SQIVND, per germline (reference sequence). The CDR3 runs 16 residues. CDR3 bases: TGTGCCAGTAGTATAGTCGACCTCCGAGAGGGTGGCGAGCAGTACTTC. Translation: CASSIVDLREGGEQYF.

The chain has TRBV9 and TRBJ2-1; D is unresolved. The CDR3 has 12 amino acids. V dropped 4 bases and J dropped 8 bases, with 10 bases sitting between them. Germline loops: CDR1 SGDLS, CDR2 YYNGEE. CDR3 sequence: CASSLPRYEQFF. The CDR3 DNA reads TGTGCCAGCAGCCTCCCCCGGTATGAGCAGTTCTTC.

The rearrangement links TRBV6-5 to TRBJ2-5; 7 nucleotides line up with TRBD1. CDR1 MNHEY and CDR2 SVGAGI come from the germline V gene. Germline trimming cut 6 bases from V and 5 bases from J; bases unmatched to any gene: 6. The CDR3 runs 13 residues. For the CDR3, the DNA is TGTGCCAGCAGAAAAGACAGGGAGGAGACCCAGTACTTC. It specifies CASRKDREETQYF.

The chain has TRBV29-1 and TRBJ1-3, with TRBD1 identical over 7 bases. This CDR3 is built from 13 residues. In germline, CDR1 is SQVTM, CDR2 ANQGSEA. The V gene end was trimmed by 7 bases and the J gene end by 2 bases; junction bases not matched to a gene: 5. This CDR3 reads CSARTGTGNTIYF. The CDR3 bases are TGCAGCGCCCGGACAGGTACTGGAAACACCATATATTTT.

The chain employs TRBV5-4 and TRBJ1-2, with 10 bases lining up with TRBD1. Germline V gene lookup returns CDR1 SGHNT and CDR2 YYREEE (reference sequence). This CDR3 region has 15 residues. Trimming took 2 bases from V and 5 from J; bases not matched to a gene: 6. This CDR3 is CASSFPGQGNYGYTF. The CDR3 nucleotides are TGTGCCAGCAGCTTCCCGGGACAGGGGAATTATGGCTACACCTTC.

This sequence joins TRBV10-1 and TRBJ2-2, with TRBD1 matching 9 bases. The CDR3 is 14 amino acids. With 7 bases clipped from V and 6 bases from J, the junction kept 6 bases outside the gene matches. Germline CDR1 WNHNN, CDR2 SYGVQD (reference sequence). CDR3 nucleotide sequence: TGCGCCAGCAAAGGGGACAGGGTGGCCGGGGAGCTGTTTTTT. It encodes CASKGDRVAGELFF.